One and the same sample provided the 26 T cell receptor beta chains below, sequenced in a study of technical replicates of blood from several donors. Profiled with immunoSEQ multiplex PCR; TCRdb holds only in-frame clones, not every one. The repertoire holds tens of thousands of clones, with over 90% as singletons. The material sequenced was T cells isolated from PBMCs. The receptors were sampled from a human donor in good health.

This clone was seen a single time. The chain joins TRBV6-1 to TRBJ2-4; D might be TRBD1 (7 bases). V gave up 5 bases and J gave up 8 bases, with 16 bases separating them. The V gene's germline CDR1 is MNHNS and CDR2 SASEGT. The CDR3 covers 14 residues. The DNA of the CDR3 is TGTGCCAGCAGTTGGAGGGGGCAGCTGGACATTCAGTACTTC. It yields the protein CASSWRGQLDIQYF.

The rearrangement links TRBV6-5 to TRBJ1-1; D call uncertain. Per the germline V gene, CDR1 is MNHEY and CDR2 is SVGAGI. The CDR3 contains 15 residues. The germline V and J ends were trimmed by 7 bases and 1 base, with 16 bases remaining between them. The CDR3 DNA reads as TGTGCCAGCACCCCAGGAGGGCCGGGGAACACTGAAGCTTTCTTT. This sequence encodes CASTPGGPGNTEAFF.

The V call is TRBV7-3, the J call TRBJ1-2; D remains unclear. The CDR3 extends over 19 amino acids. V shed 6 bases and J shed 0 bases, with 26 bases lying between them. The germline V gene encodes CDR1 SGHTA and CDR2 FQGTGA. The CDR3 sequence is CASRGRKGLAFSANYGYTF. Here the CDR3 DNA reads TGTGCCAGCAGGGGGAGGAAAGGCCTCGCCTTTTCAGCTAACTATGGCTACACCTTC.

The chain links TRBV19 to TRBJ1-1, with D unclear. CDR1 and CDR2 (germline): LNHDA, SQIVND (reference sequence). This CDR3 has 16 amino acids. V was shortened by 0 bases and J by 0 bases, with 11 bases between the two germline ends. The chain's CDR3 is CASSIDPNGLNTEAFF. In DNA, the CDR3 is TGTGCCAGTAGTATAGATCCCAATGGCCTGAACACTGAAGCTTTCTTT.

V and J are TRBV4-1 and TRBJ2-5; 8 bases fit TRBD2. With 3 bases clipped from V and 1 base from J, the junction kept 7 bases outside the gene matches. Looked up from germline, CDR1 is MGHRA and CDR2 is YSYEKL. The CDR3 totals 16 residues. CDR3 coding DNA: TGCGCCAGCAGCCAGGCGGGGGGCCTTTTCCAAGAGACCCAGTACTTC. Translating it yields CASSQAGGLFQETQYF.

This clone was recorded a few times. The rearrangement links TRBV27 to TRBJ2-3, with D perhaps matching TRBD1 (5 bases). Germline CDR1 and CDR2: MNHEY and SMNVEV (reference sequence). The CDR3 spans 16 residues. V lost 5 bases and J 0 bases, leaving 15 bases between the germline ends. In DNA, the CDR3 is TGTGCCAGCAGTAAATTGACAGCTACTAGCACAGATACGCAGTATTTT. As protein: CASSKLTATSTDTQYF.

The CDR3 loop reads CASRRQTHYGYTF. DNA for the CDR3: TGTGCCAGCAGACGACAGACTCACTATGGCTACACCTTC. The J gene is TRBJ1-2, the V gene TRBV6-5; the D gene is possibly TRBD1 (5 bases). Germline V gives CDR1 MNHEY, CDR2 SVGAGI. The CDR3 spans 13 residues. Trimming cost V 6 bases and J 3 bases, with 11 bases left between them.

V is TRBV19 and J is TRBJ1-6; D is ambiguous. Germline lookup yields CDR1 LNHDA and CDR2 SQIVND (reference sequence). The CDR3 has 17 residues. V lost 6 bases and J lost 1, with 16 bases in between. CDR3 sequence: CASSLHPRGSYNSPLHF. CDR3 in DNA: TGTGCCAGTAGCCTTCACCCTCGGGGTTCCTATAATTCACCCCTCCACTTT.

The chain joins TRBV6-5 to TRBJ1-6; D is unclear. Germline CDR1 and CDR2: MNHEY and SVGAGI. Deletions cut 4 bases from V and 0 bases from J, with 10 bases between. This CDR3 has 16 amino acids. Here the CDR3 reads CASSSLFRSYNSPLHF. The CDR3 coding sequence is TGTGCCAGCAGTTCCCTCTTCCGCTCCTATAATTCACCCCTCCACTTT.

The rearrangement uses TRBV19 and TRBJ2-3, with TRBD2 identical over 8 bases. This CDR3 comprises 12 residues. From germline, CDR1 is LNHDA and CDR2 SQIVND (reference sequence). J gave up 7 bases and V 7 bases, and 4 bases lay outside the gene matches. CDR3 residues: CASTGGGYTQYF. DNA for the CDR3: TGTGCCAGTACCGGGGGGGGCTATACGCAGTATTTT.

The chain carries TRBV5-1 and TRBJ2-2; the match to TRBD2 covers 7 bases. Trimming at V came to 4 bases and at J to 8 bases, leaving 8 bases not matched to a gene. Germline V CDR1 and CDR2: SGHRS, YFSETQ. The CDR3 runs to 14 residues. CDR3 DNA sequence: TGCGCCAGCAGCCCCGGGACTACTAAAGGGGAGCTGTTTTTT. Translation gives CASSPGTTKGELFF.

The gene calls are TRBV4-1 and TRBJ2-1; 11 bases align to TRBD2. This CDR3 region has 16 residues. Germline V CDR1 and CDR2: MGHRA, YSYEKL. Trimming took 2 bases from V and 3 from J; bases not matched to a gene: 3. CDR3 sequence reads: CASSQTSGGYYNEQFF. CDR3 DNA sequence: TGCGCCAGCAGCCAAACTAGCGGGGGATACTACAATGAGCAGTTCTTC.

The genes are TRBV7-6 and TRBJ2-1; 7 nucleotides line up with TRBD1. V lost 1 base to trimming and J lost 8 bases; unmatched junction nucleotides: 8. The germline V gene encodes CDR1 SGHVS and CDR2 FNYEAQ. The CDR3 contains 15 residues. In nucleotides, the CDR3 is TGTGCCAGCAGCTTAGAAGGACAGGTCGACGATGAGCAGTTCTTC. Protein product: CASSLEGQVDDEQFF.

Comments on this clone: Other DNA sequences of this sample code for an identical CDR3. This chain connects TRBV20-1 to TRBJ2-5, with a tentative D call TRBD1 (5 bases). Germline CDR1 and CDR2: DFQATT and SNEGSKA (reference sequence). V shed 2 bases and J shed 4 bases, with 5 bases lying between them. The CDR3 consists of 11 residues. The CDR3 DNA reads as TGCAGTGCTAGACAGGGAGAGACCCAGTACTTC. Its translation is CSARQGETQYF.

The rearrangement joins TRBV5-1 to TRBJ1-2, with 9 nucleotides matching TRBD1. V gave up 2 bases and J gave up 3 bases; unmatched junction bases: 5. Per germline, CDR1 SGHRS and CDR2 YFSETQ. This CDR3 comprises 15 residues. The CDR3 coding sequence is TGCGCCAGCAGCTTCAGGACAGGGGAGGACTATGGCTACACCTTC. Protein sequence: CASSFRTGEDYGYTF.

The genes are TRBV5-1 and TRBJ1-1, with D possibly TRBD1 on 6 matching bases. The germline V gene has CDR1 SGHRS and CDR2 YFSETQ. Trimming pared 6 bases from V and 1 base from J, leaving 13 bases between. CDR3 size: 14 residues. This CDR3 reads CASTPVQGNTEAFF. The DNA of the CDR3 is TGCGCCAGCACGCCGGTACAGGGGAACACTGAAGCTTTCTTT. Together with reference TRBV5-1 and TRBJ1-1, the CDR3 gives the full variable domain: KAGVTQTPRYLIKTRGQQVTLSCSPISGHRSVSWYQQTPGQGLQFLFEYFSETQRNKGNFPGRFSGRQFSNSRSEMNVSTLELGDSALYLCASTPVQGNTEAFFGQGTRLTVV.

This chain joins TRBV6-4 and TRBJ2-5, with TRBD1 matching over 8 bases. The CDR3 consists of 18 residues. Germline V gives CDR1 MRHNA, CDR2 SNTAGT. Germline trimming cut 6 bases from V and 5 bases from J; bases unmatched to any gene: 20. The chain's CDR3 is CASSRFRSGGPPGETQYF. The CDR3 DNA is TGTGCCAGCAGCCGGTTTAGGTCAGGGGGCCCCCCAGGGGAGACCCAGTACTTC.

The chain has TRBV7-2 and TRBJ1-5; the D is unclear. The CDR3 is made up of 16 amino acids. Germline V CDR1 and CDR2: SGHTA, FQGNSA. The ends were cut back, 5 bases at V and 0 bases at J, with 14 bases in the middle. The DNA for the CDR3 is TGTGCCAGCAGCCCCTTCCAGGCAACTAGCAATCAGCCCCAGCATTTT. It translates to CASSPFQATSNQPQHF. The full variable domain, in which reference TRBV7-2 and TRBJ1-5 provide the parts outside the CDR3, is GAGVSQSPSNKVTEKGKDVELRCDPISGHTALYWYRQSLGQGLEFLIYFQGNSAPDKSGLPSDRFSAERTGGSVSTLTIQRTQQEDSAVYLCASSPFQATSNQPQHFGDGTRLSIL.

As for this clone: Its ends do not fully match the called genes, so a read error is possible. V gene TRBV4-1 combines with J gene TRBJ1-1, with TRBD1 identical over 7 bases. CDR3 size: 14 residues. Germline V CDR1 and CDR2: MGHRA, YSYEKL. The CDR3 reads CASSQANTGTAWGF. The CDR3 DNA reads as TGCGCCAGCAGCCAAGCCAATACCGGGACAGCCTGGGGTTTC.

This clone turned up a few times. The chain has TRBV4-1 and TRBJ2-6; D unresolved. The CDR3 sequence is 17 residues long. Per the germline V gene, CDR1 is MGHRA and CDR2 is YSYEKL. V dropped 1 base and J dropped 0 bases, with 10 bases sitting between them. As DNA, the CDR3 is TGCGCCAGCAGCCAAGTAATAGGAGCCTCTGGGGCCAACGTCCTGACTTTC. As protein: CASSQVIGASGANVLTF.

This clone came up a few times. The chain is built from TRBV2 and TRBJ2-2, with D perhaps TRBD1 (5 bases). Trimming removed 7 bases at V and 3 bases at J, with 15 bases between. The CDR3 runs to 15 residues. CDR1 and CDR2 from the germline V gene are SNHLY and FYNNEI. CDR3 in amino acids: CASNYRQWDTGELFF. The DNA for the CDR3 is TGTGCCAGCAATTACAGGCAGTGGGACACCGGGGAGCTGTTTTTT.

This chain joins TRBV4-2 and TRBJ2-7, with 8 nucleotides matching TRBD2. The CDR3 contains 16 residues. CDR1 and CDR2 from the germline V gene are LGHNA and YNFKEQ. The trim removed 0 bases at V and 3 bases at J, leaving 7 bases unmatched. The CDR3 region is CASSQDNSGDFYEQYF. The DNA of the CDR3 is TGTGCCAGCAGCCAAGATAATAGCGGGGACTTCTACGAGCAGTACTTC.

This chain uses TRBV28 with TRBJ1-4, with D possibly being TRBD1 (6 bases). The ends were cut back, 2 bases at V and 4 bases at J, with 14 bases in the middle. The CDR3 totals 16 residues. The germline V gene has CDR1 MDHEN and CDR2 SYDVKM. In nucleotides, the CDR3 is TGTGCCAGCAGTTTACCCCAGGGGTGGGTTAATGAAAAACTGTTTTTT. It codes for CASSLPQGWVNEKLFF. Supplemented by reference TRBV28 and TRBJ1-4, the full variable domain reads DVKVTQSSRYLVKRTGEKVFLECVQDMDHENMFWYRQDPGLGLRLIYFSYDVKMKEKGDIPEGYSVSREKKERFSLILESASTNQTSMYLCASSLPQGWVNEKLFFGSGTQLSVL.

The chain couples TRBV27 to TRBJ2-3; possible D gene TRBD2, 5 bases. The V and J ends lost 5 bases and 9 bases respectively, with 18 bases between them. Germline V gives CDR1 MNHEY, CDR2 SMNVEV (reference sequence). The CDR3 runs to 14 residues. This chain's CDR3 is CASSIQGLHVTQYF. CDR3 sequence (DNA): TGTGCCAGCAGTATACAAGGACTGCACGTGACGCAGTATTTT.

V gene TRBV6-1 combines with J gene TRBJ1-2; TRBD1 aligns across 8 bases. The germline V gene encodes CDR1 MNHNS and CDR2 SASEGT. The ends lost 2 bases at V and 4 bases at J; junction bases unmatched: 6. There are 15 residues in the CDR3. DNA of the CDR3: TGTGCCAGCAGTGAAAGCGGTGACAGGGGCTATGGCTACACCTTC. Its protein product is CASSESGDRGYGYTF.

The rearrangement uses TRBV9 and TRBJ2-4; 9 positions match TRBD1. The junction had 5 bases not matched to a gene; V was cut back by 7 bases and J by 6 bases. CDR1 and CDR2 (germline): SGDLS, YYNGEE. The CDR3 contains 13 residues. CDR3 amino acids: CASGDRGANIQYF. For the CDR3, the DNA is TGTGCCAGCGGAGACAGGGGGGCAAACATTCAGTACTTC.